Below, 18 T cell receptor beta chains from the same sample are listed, as sequenced in a study of cytomegalovirus exposure and HLA in healthy donors listed by TCRdb under 2017. Library generation was performed with the immunoSEQ multiplex PCR assay. A mixture of 60 forward primers for TCR Vbeta segments and 13 reverse primers for TCR Jbeta segments was used in the multiplex PCR. TCRdb carries this immuneACCESS record with in-frame sequences only. Its versions omit some clonotypes, under half of them owing to an unresolved V gene in the studies checked, with the rest unexplained. The sample table records some 140,000 clones; over 70% of these occur just once. Clones ranked in the top ten supply more than 0.75% of the sample. Sequenced input: PBMCs. These receptors were taken from a man aged 18 to 30 in good health and CMV-seronegative.

This rearrangement joins TRBV7-6 to TRBJ1-1, with a tentative D call TRBD1 (6 bases). The V end lost 3 bases, the J end lost 0 bases, and 11 bases lay between the germline ends. The CDR3 runs 15 residues. In germline, CDR1 is SGHVS, CDR2 FNYEAQ. CDR3 region: CASSLGADMNTEAFF. The CDR3 DNA reads TGTGCCAGCAGCTTGGGGGCAGACATGAACACTGAAGCTTTCTTT.

The CDR3 DNA sequence: TGTGCCAGTACCCCTGGGGGGGGATCACCCCTCCACTTT. Protein product: CASTPGGGSPLHF. V usage is TRBV19 and J usage is TRBJ1-6, with D possibly being TRBD1 (5 bases). Looked up from germline, CDR1 is LNHDA and CDR2 is SQIVND (reference sequence). Trimming removed 7 bases from V and 10 bases from J, with 14 bases in between. This CDR3 is built from 13 residues.

The chain has TRBV27 and TRBJ1-5, with 7 bases matching TRBD1. V shed 5 bases, J shed 3 bases, and the junction held 10 bases outside the gene matches. The CDR3 is 16 residues long. Germline CDR1 is MNHEY and CDR2 is SMNVEV (reference sequence). CDR3 bases: TGTGCCAGCAGTCCCCGGACAGGAAAGGTCAATCAGCCCCAGCATTTT. Translated: CASSPRTGKVNQPQHF.

CDR3 nucleotide sequence: TGTGCCAGCAGCTTGACCGCGTCCGGCTATGGCTACACCTTC. Its translation is CASSLTASGYGYTF. The chain uses TRBV5-8 and TRBJ1-2; D remains ambiguous. V shed 1 base and J shed 4 bases, with 11 bases lying between them. There are 14 residues in the CDR3. The germline V gene encodes CDR1 SGHTS and CDR2 YDEGEE.

The rearrangement links TRBV23-1 to TRBJ1-5, with D possibly matching TRBD1 (5 bases). TRBV23-1 is sorted into the ORF group, with uncertain function. Trimming left V 4 bases short and J 1 base short, with 14 bases between. The CDR3 contains 16 residues. The CDR3 region is CASSPGTPLSNQPQHF. In nucleotides, the CDR3 is TGCGCCAGCAGTCCCGGGACTCCGCTAAGCAATCAGCCCCAGCATTTT.

The chain joins TRBV14 to TRBJ1-4; D remains ambiguous. CDR1 and CDR2 (germline): SGHDN, FVKESK. This CDR3 spans 16 amino acids. Trimming shortened V by 1 base and J by 2 bases, and 11 bases separated the two germline ends. CDR3 DNA: TGTGCCAGCAGCCAAGCTTCAGCGCCCACTAATGAAAAACTGTTTTTT. Protein: CASSQASAPTNEKLFF.

This chain links TRBV30 with TRBJ1-1, with 9 bases fitting TRBD1. The CDR3 is 12 residues long. Germline loops: CDR1 GTSNPN, CDR2 SVGIG (reference sequence). After removal of 8 bases from V and 7 bases from J, the junction contained 8 bases not matched to a gene. CDR3 nucleotide sequence: TGTGCCCGACAGGGGGGGCCCCTTGAAGCTTTCTTT. This gives the protein CARQGGPLEAFF.

The chain joins TRBV30 to TRBJ1-3, with D perhaps matching TRBD1 (5 bases). Trimming removed 5 bases from V and 0 bases from J, with 17 bases in between. Germline V gene data show CDR1 as GTSNPN and CDR2 as SVGIG (reference sequence). This CDR3 region has 16 residues. The CDR3, as DNA: TGTGCCTGGCAAAAGTGGGGGGATAACTCTGGAAACACCATATATTTT. Residues: CAWQKWGDNSGNTIYF.

The DNA for the CDR3 is TGCAGCGTCGACAGGGATGCTAGGTCTAACTATGGCTACACCTTC. Encoded protein: CSVDRDARSNYGYTF. The chain uses TRBV29-1 and TRBJ1-2; 7 nucleotides match TRBD1. The CDR3 extends over 15 amino acids. V lost 6 bases to trimming and J lost 0 bases; unmatched junction nucleotides: 10. Germline V gene data show CDR1 as SQVTM and CDR2 as ANQGSEA.

This CDR3 is CASSPPTGLSGYTF. CDR3 nucleotide sequence: TGTGCCAGTAGTCCCCCGACAGGGTTGTCTGGCTACACCTTC. The genes are TRBV19 and TRBJ1-2; 7 positions agree with TRBD1. The CDR3 length is 14 residues. The V and J ends lost 5 bases and 7 bases, in that order; junction bases with no gene match: 10. Germline CDR1 reads LNHDA; CDR2 reads SQIVND (reference sequence).

The chain couples TRBV25-1 to TRBJ1-4; 8 bases map to TRBD1. Germline assignment: CDR1 MGHDK and CDR2 SYGVNS. This CDR3 comprises 15 residues. V lost 3 bases, J lost 8 bases, and 8 bases stayed unmatched. The CDR3 is CASSDPQGAGEKLFF. CDR3 nucleotides: TGTGCCAGCAGTGATCCGCAGGGGGCAGGGGAAAAACTGTTTTTT. Full variable domain (outside the CDR3, taken from reference TRBV25-1 and TRBJ1-4): EADIYQTPRYLVIGTGKKITLECSQTMGHDKMYWYQQDPGMELHLIHYSYGVNSTEKGDLSSESTVSRIRTEHFPLTLESARPSHTSQYLCASSDPQGAGEKLFFGSGTQLSVL.

The chain is built from TRBV5-5 and TRBJ1-1; 7 bases fit TRBD1. There are 12 residues in the CDR3. After removal of 6 bases from V and 6 bases from J, the junction contained 5 bases not matched to a gene. Germline V lookup: CDR1 SGHKS, CDR2 YYEKEE (reference sequence). CDR3 sequence: CASTPTGAEAFF. CDR3 sequence (DNA): TGTGCCAGCACCCCTACAGGGGCTGAAGCTTTCTTT.

The chain carries TRBV5-4 and TRBJ1-1, with D hard to call. Between the trimmed V and J ends, which lost 0 bases and 5 bases, there was a span of 14 bases. CDR3 length equals 15 residues. The germline gives CDR1 SGHNT, CDR2 YYREEE (reference sequence). The CDR3 protein is CASSLEAVRGTEAFF. The CDR3 region has the DNA TGTGCCAGCAGCTTGGAGGCGGTCCGGGGTACTGAAGCTTTCTTT.

The V gene is TRBV4-2, the J gene TRBJ2-1, with TRBD1 identical over 7 bases. Germline V gene data show CDR1 as LGHNA and CDR2 as YNFKEQ. The CDR3 sequence is 17 residues long. The junction had 8 bases not matched to a gene; V was cut back by 0 bases and J by 3 bases. The CDR3 region has the DNA TGTGCCAGCAGCCAAGATCTAGGGACAGAATACTACAATGAGCAGTTCTTC. Amino acids: CASSQDLGTEYYNEQFF.

The chain joins TRBV7-3 to TRBJ2-5, with 9 bases matching TRBD1. V dropped 5 bases and J dropped 5; count of bases not matched to a gene: 9. The CDR3 extends over 15 amino acids. Per the germline V gene, CDR1 is SGHTA and CDR2 is FQGTGA. The CDR3 spells CASSTRVGTGETQYF. CDR3 DNA sequence: TGTGCCAGCAGCACGAGAGTAGGGACAGGGGAGACCCAGTACTTC.

The rearrangement joins TRBV7-8 to TRBJ1-5; D possibly corresponds to TRBD1 (6 bases). The ends were cut back, 5 bases at V and 0 bases at J, with 17 bases in the middle. This CDR3 contains 17 residues. The V gene's germline CDR1 is SGHVS and CDR2 FQNEAQ. In nucleotides, the CDR3 is TGTGCCAGCAGCCCCGAGGCGGGGGCATATAGCAATCAGCCCCAGCATTTT. It encodes CASSPEAGAYSNQPQHF.

J is TRBJ1-3 and V is TRBV9; TRBD1 aligns across 8 bases. Germline trimming cut 7 bases from V and 1 base from J; bases unmatched to any gene: 16. Germline assignment: CDR1 SGDLS and CDR2 YYNGEE. The CDR3 is 18 residues long. CDR3 protein: CASSLASGQGASGNTIYF. CDR3 DNA sequence: TGTGCCAGCTCCCTCGCAAGCGGGCAGGGGGCTTCTGGAAACACCATATATTTT.

The rearrangement joins TRBV19 to TRBJ1-1; 10 bases match TRBD1. The CDR3 covers 17 residues. CDR1 and CDR2 (germline): LNHDA, SQIVND (reference sequence). Trimming cost V 4 bases and J 3 bases; bases outside gene matches: 11. The CDR3 reads CASSKGQGITGDTEAFF. In DNA, the CDR3 is TGTGCCAGTAGTAAGGGACAGGGGATAACGGGGGACACTGAAGCTTTCTTT.